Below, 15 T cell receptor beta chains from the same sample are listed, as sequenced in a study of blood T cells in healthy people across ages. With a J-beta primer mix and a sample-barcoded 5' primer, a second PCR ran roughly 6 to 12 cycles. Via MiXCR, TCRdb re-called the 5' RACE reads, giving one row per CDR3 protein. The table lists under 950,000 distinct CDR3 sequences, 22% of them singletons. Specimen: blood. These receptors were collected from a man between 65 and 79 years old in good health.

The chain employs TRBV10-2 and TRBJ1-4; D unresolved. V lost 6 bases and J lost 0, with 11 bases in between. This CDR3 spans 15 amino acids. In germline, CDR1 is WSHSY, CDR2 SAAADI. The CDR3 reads CASRGVGATNEKLFF. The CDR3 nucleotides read TGCGCCAGCAGGGGCGTCGGTGCAACTAATGAAAAACTGTTTTTT.

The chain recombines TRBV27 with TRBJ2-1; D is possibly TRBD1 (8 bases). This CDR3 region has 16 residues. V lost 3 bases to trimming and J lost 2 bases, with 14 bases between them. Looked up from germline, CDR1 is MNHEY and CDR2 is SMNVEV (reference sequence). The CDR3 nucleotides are TGTGCCAGCAGTTTTAACAGGGGGGGCACCTACAATGAGCAGTTCTTC. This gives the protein CASSFNRGGTYNEQFF.

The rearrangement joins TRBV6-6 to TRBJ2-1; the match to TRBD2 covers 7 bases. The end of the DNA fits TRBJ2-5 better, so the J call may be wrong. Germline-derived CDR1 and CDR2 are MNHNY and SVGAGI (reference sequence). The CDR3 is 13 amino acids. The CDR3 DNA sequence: TGTGCCAGCATCCCCCGGAGTGGGGGGGCCCAGTACTTC. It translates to CASIPRSGGAQYF.

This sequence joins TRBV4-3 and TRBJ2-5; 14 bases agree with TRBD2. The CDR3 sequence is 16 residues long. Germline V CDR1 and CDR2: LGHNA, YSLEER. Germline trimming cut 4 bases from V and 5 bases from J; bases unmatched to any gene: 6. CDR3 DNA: TGCGCCAGCAGCCCCCGGGGACTAGCGGGAGTTGAGACCCAGTACTTC. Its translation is CASSPRGLAGVETQYF.

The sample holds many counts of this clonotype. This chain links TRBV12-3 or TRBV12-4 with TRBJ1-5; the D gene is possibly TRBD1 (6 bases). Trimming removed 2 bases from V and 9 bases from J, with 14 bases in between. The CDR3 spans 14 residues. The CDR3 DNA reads TGTGCCAGCAGTTTAATCGGGACACGTCCGCCCCAGCATTTT. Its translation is CASSLIGTRPPQHF.

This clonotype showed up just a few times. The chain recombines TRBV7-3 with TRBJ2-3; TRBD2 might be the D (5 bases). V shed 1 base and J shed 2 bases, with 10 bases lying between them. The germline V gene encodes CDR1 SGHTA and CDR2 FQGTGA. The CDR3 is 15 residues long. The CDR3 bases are TGTGCCAGCAGCTTAAGCGGACTTCTCACAGATACGCAGTATTTT. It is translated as CASSLSGLLTDTQYF.

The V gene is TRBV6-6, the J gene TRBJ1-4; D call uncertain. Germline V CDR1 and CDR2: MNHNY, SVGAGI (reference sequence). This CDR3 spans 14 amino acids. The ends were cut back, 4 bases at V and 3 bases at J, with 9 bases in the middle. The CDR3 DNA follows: TGTGCCAGCAGTTTTTTGCGGGCTAATGAAAAACTGTTTTTT. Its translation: CASSFLRANEKLFF.

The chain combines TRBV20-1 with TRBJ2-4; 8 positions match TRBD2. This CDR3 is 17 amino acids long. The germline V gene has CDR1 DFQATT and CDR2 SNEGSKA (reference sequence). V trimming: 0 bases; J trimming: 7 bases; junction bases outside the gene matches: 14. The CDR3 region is CSARDGTAGALYNIQYF. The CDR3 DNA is TGCAGTGCTAGAGATGGTACAGCGGGGGCCCTCTACAACATTCAGTACTTC.

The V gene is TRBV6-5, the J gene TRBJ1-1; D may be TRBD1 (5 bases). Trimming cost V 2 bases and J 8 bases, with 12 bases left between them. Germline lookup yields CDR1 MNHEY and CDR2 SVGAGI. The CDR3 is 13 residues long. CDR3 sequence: CASSYIPGKEAFF. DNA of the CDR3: TGTGCCAGCAGTTACATTCCAGGGAAAGAAGCTTTCTTT.

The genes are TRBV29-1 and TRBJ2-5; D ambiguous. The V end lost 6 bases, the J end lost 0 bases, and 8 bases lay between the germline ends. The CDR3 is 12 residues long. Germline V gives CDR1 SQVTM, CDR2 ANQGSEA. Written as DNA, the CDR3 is TGCAGCGTCGATCCTTACCAAGAGACCCAGTACTTC. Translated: CSVDPYQETQYF.

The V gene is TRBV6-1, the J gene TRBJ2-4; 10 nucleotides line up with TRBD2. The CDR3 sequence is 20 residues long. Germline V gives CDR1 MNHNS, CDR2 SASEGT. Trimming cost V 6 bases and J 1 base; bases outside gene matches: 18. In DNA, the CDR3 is TGTGCCAGCAGCCTAACTACTAGCGGGGTATCGAAAAGGGCCAAAAACATTCAGTACTTC. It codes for CASSLTTSGVSKRAKNIQYF.

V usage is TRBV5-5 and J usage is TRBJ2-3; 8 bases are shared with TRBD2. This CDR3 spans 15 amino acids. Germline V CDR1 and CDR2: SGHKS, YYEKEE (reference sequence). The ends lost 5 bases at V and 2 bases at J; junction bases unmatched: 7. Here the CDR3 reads CASRKPGLDTDTQYF. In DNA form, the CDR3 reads TGTGCCAGCAGAAAACCGGGACTAGACACAGATACGCAGTATTTT.

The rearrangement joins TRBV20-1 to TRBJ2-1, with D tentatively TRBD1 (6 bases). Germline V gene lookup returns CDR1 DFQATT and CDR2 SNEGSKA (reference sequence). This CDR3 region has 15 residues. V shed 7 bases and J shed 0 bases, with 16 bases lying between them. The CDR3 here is CSVREGVSSYNEQFF. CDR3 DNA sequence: TGCAGTGTTCGAGAGGGGGTAAGCTCCTACAATGAGCAGTTCTTC.

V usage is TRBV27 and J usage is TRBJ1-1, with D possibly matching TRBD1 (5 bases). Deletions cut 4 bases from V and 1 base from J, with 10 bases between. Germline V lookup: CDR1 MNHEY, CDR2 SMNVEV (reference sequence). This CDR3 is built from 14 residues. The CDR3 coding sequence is TGTGCCAGCAGTTCCGGGGCTTGGAACACTGAAGCTTTCTTT. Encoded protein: CASSSGAWNTEAFF.

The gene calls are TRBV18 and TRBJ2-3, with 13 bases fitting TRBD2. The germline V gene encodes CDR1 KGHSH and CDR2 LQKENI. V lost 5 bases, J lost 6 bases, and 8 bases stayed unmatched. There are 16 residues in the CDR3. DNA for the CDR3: TGTGCCAGCTCATCAAGGACTAGCGGGGGTAAGGATACGCAGTATTTT. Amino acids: CASSSRTSGGKDTQYF. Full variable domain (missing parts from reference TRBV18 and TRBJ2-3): NAGVMQNPRHLVRRRGQEARLRCSPMKGHSHVYWYRQLPEEGLKFMVYLQKENIIDESGMPKERFSAEFPKEGPSILRIQQVVRGDSAAYFCASSSRTSGGKDTQYFGPGTRLTVL.